This T cell receptor (beta chain) was sequenced in a study of spatial heterogeneity in lung cancer. Noted time point: blood at routine non-recurrence follow-up after resection. Unsorted samples of tumor, nontumor lung or frozen PBMC had their whole RNA sequenced. One entry per CDR3 protein results from TCRdb running MiXCR on the 5' RACE reads. The sample carries 40,000 to 45,000 distinct CDR3 sequences, 22% recorded once. There are 13 residues in the CDR3. The germline CDR1 and CDR2 sequences are SQVTM and ANQGSEA. V was shortened by 2 bases and J by 2 bases, with 9 bases between the two germline ends.

The gene calls are TRBV29-1 and TRBJ1-1, with D unclear. The clonotype was recovered from a female donor with early-stage non-small cell lung cancer. The specimen was PBMCs, collected at follow-up. The DNA of the CDR3 is TGCAGCGTTGAAAGGGCACTTAACACTGAAGCTTTCTTT. This encodes CSVERALNTEAFF.